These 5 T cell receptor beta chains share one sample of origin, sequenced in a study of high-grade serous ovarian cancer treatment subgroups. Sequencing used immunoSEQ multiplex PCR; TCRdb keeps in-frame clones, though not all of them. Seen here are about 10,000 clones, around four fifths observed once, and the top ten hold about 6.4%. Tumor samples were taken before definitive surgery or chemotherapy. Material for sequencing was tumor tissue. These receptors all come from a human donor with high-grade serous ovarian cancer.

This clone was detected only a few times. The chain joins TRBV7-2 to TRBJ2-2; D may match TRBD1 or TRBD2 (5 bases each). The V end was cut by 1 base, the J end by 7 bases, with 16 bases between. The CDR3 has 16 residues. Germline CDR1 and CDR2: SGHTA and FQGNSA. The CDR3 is CASSLGIEGLSGELFF. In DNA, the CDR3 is TGTGCCAGCAGCTTAGGGATAGAGGGGCTCAGCGGGGAGCTGTTTTTT.

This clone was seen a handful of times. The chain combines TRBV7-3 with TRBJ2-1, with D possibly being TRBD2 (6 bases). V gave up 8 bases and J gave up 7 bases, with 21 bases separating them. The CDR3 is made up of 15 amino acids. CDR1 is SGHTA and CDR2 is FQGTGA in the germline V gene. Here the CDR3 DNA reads TGTGCCAGCTCGGAGGGCAGTTCCCATCTGAATGAGCAGTTCTTC. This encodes CASSEGSSHLNEQFF. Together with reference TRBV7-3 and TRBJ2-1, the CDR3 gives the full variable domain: GAGVSQTPSNKVTEKGKYVELRCDPISGHTALYWYRQSLGQGPEFLIYFQGTGAADDSGLPNDRFFAVRPEGSVSTLKIQRTERGDSAVYLCASSEGSSHLNEQFFGPGTRLTVL.

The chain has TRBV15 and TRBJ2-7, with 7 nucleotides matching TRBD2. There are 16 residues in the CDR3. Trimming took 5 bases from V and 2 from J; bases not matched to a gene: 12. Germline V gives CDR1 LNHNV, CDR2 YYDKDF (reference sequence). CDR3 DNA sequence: TGTGCCACCAGCCGGGGGACCGGGACTACGACCTACGAGCAGTACTTC. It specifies CATSRGTGTTTYEQYF.

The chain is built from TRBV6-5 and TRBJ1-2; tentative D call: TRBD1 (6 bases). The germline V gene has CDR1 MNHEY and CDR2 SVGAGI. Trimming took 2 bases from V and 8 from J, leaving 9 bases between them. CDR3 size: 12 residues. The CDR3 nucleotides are TGTGCCAGCAGTTACCCTGGACAGGGCTACACCTTC. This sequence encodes CASSYPGQGYTF.

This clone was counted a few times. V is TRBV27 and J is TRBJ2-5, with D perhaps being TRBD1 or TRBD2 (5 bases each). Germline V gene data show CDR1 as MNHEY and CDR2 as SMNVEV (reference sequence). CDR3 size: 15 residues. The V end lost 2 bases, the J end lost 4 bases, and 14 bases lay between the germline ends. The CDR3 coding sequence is TGTGCCAGCAGTTTAACCGGGACCTGGGGAGAGACCCAGTACTTC. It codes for CASSLTGTWGETQYF.